These T cell receptor beta chains were read from a single sample in a study of CXCR3-negative and CXCR3-positive naive CD8 T cells. TCRdb reprocessed the 5' RACE reads and keeps a single row for each CDR3 protein, giving no DNA. Its clone listing holds about 89,000 distinct CDR3 sequences. Source material: naive CXCR3+ CD8+ T cells from blood. The receptors shown here come from a human donor in good health. Some clones in this sample may be carry-over from other donors' samples. Both conserved end residues are part of each CDR3. Fields, in order: CDR3 protein, CDR3 length, V gene, J gene.

CASSFQPRQETQYF,14,TRBV11-2,TRBJ2-5
CASSLAGGMDSYNEQFF,17,TRBV7-2,TRBJ2-1
CASRWTGRGNEQFF,14,TRBV28,TRBJ2-1
CASSLSGSGELFF,13,TRBV7-6,TRBJ2-2
CASSVAGEDTQYF,13,TRBV9,TRBJ2-3
CASSSRDRGLDEQFF,15,TRBV5-4,TRBJ2-1
CASSGLGDGNTEAFF,15,TRBV5-1,TRBJ1-1
CASTHQQLPGTEAFF,15,TRBV6-6,TRBJ1-1
CASSLVGGGTGELFF,15,TRBV12-3/TRBV12-4,TRBJ2-2
CASSWLDRPISTDTQYF,17,TRBV5-1,TRBJ2-3
CASSFDLQPYEQYF,14,TRBV28,TRBJ2-7
CASSLAGKVDEQYF,14,TRBV12-3/TRBV12-4,TRBJ2-7
CASSPQGGRTEAFF,14,TRBV3-1,TRBJ1-1
CASSLAQGTGGYEQYF,16,TRBV7-6,TRBJ2-7
CASSPRTSGDTDTQYF,16,TRBV7-6,TRBJ2-3
CASRPYGTENSPLHF,15,TRBV27,TRBJ1-6
CASSPNSIAQYF,12,TRBV7-9,TRBJ2-3
CASSPGKDTQYF,12,TRBV3-1,TRBJ2-3
CASSTIQDTDTQYF,14,TRBV5-4,TRBJ2-3
CASSLEGGGFELTYEQYF,18,TRBV7-2,TRBJ2-7
CASSLESSGSGNTIYF,16,TRBV13,TRBJ1-3
CASSLVSGGPSYEQYF,16,TRBV28,TRBJ2-7
CASSITPADTQYF,13,TRBV7-8,TRBJ2-3
CAIREGWNTEAFF,13,TRBV19,TRBJ1-1
CSVEDPRSNSAEQETQYF,18,TRBV29-1,TRBJ2-5
CALAPAGVADTQYF,14,TRBV15,TRBJ2-3
CSARALGSQYNEQFF,15,TRBV20-1,TRBJ2-1
CASSSPGLVRGPYEQYF,17,TRBV11-2,TRBJ2-7
CASSLPRGPTDTQYF,15,TRBV5-1,TRBJ2-3
CASSSTGTGGDEQFF,15,TRBV5-1,TRBJ2-1
CASRNKGDVTEAFF,14,TRBV5-1,TRBJ1-1
CASSFEPYEQYF,12,TRBV12-3/TRBV12-4,TRBJ2-7
CATSRAGNTEAFF,13,TRBV15,TRBJ1-1
CASSQDWPGFDNQPQHF,17,TRBV14,TRBJ1-5
CASSQEGWGTLGDTQYF,17,TRBV4-3,TRBJ2-3
CASSQDRGFYEQYF,14,TRBV5-5,TRBJ2-7
CASSERDRPYEQYF,14,TRBV6-1,TRBJ2-7
CASRIREVHNEQFF,14,TRBV28,TRBJ2-1
CASQNTGPTYNEQFF,15,TRBV12-3/TRBV12-4,TRBJ2-1
CASSPGLGEVTDTQYF,16,TRBV27,TRBJ2-3
CASSQEIAGGPTGELFF,17,TRBV4-3,TRBJ2-2
CSVAPGTGNYEQYF,14,TRBV29-1,TRBJ2-7
CASSYSFLTGELFF,14,TRBV6-5,TRBJ2-2
CASSLSFWGGPNPSYEQYF,19,TRBV27,TRBJ2-7
CASRWRQSLPYEQYF,15,TRBV28,TRBJ2-7